The T cell receptor beta chain described here comes from a study of blood T cells in healthy people across ages. Points from the study as a whole: Higher naive T cell percentage went strongly together with higher TCR beta diversity. Because donor CMV status was unknown, expanded clonotype changes were possibly confounded.

The second PCR ran roughly 7 to 12 cycles with a sample-barcoded 5' primer and J-beta primers. The yield of each sample was at least 2.5 million CDR3-containing paired-end reads. MiXCR, run by TCRdb on the 5' RACE reads, gives a single entry per CDR3 protein. The sample includes 380,000 or so distinct CDR3 sequences, roughly half of them seen just once. Notes on this clonotype: Its antigen is not known.

At least 7 million PBMCs were isolated per sample. The V end lost 3 bases, the J end lost 0 bases, and 11 bases lay between the germline ends. This CDR3 contains 15 residues. The gene calls are TRBV12-3 or TRBV12-4 and TRBJ2-5; D is perhaps TRBD1 (6 bases). Sequencing was performed on blood. The sequence was obtained from a man aged 55 to 69 in good health. CDR3 amino acids: CASSLGAWYQETQYF. The CDR3 DNA follows: TGTGCCAGCAGTTTGGGGGCATGGTACCAAGAGACCCAGTACTTC.